This TCR beta chain appears in the sequencing data of a study of T cells in Graves' hyperthyroidism and ophthalmopathy. Study background: Pretreatment peripheral blood was obtained at initial diagnosis.

TCR beta CDR3 sequences were amplified from RNA transcripts. HTBI primers were the set used in a first-round RT-PCR of the TCR CDR3. Each CDR3 protein is one row after TCRdb ran MiXCR on the multiplex PCR reads. This sample has around 350,000 distinct CDR3 sequences, with roughly 14% found just once. This clonotype was counted ten times or more. Uncontrolled infection, other autoimmune disease, pregnancy and lactation each barred patients from inclusion. On the basis of clinical symptoms, serum thyroxine and TRAb, thyroid ultrasound and orbital computed tomography, diagnoses were made. Blood dates from first hyperthyroidism diagnosis, before any ophthalmopathy symptoms. The ends were cut back, 5 bases at V and 5 bases at J, with 12 bases in the middle. CDR3 length equals 12 residues. Germline CDR1 reads DFQATT; CDR2 reads SNEGSKA (reference sequence).

The receptor's source is a woman younger than 30 with Graves' hyperthyroidism that later progressed to Graves' ophthalmopathy. V gene TRBV20-1 combines with J gene TRBJ1-1; maybe TRBD1 (5 bases). The sequenced material came from blood. CDR3 region: CSAYRTETEAFF. Written as DNA, the CDR3 is TGCAGTGCTTACAGGACGGAGACTGAAGCTTTCTTT.